The 26 T cell receptor beta chains reported below all come from one sample, sequenced in a study of blood T cell repertoires in COVID-19. The assay was immunoSEQ multiplex PCR, and TCRdb's table has in-frame clones only and misses some. The table lists fewer than 110,000 clones, around 87% of them singletons. Sequenced input: peripheral blood. These receptors were obtained from a woman aged 30 to 39 with acute or convalescent COVID-19.

The chain carries TRBV7-8 and TRBJ1-2; 7 bases agree with TRBD1. The V segment lost 5 bases and the J segment 4 bases; nucleotides outside the gene matches: 7. This CDR3 is 14 amino acids long. Germline-derived CDR1 and CDR2 are SGHVS and FQNEAQ. In nucleotides, the CDR3 is TGTGCCAGCAGCGGTTTGACAGGGCTCTATGGCTACACCTTC. Amino acid sequence: CASSGLTGLYGYTF. Full variable domain (outside the CDR3, taken from reference TRBV7-8 and TRBJ1-2): GAGVSQSPRYKVAKRGQDVALRCDPISGHVSLFWYQQALGQGPEFLTYFQNEAQLDKSGLPSDRFFAERPEGSVSTLKIQRTQQEDSAVYLCASSGLTGLYGYTFGSGTRLTVV.

The CDR3 is CASLRDRSGELFF. CDR3 bases: TGTGCCAGCCTACGGGACAGATCAGGGGAGCTGTTTTTT. The chain joins TRBV6-5 to TRBJ2-2; 7 bases line up with TRBD1. The CDR3 is 13 amino acids. J gave up 8 bases and V 8 bases, and 8 bases lay outside the gene matches. Per germline, CDR1 MNHEY and CDR2 SVGAGI.

This clone has just one count. This rearrangement joins TRBV4-1 to TRBJ1-5, with D perhaps matching TRBD1 (5 bases). Trimming cost V 4 bases and J 3 bases, with 19 bases left between them. The CDR3 totals 17 residues. The germline CDR1 and CDR2 sequences are MGHRA and YSYEKL. CDR3 region: CASSPSKGRSLNQPQHF. DNA for the CDR3: TGCGCCAGCAGCCCATCGAAGGGGCGAAGCCTCAATCAGCCCCAGCATTTT.

CDR3 residues: CASSDSKGRRVSSNYGYTF. In DNA form, the CDR3 reads TGTGCCAGCAGTGACTCGAAAGGGAGGCGCGTCAGCTCCAACTATGGCTACACCTTC. This chain links TRBV6-4 with TRBJ1-2; D is ambiguous. This CDR3 spans 19 amino acids. Germline CDR1 reads MRHNA; CDR2 reads SNTAGT. Deletions cut 0 bases from V and 2 bases from J, with 22 bases between.

The chain links TRBV30 to TRBJ2-7, with TRBD1 matching over 8 bases. Germline lookup yields CDR1 GTSNPN and CDR2 SVGIG (reference sequence). The V gene end was trimmed by 5 bases and the J gene end by 6 bases; junction bases not matched to a gene: 6. The length of the CDR3 is 12 residues. Here the CDR3 reads CAWGPGGGEQYF. CDR3 sequence (DNA): TGTGCCTGGGGCCCAGGGGGCGGCGAGCAGTACTTC.

This clone was picked up a small number of times. The chain uses TRBV29-1 and TRBJ1-5, with D unclear. Germline assignment: CDR1 SQVTM and CDR2 ANQGSEA. V lost 6 bases to trimming and J lost 7 bases, with 16 bases between them. CDR3 length: 13 residues. CDR3 residues: CSVAQVLGQPQHF. For the CDR3, the DNA is TGCAGCGTAGCCCAGGTATTAGGACAGCCCCAGCATTTT.

CDR3 residues: CASNLEGALSQHF. As DNA, the CDR3 is TGTGCCAGCAATCTCGAGGGGGCGTTGTCCCAGCATTTT. The rearrangement joins TRBV28 to TRBJ1-5; 7 bases agree with TRBD1. The CDR3 consists of 13 residues. CDR1 is MDHEN and CDR2 is SYDVKM in the germline V gene. The V and J ends lost 7 bases and 11 bases, in that order; junction bases with no gene match: 11.

This chain uses TRBV14 with TRBJ1-4; TRBD1 agrees at 8 bases. The germline V gene encodes CDR1 SGHDN and CDR2 FVKESK. V shed 2 bases, J shed 8 bases, and the junction held 7 bases outside the gene matches. This CDR3 comprises 15 residues. The CDR3 nucleotides are TGTGCCAGCAGCCAAAACACAGGGGGAAGGGAAAAACTGTTTTTT. Encoded protein: CASSQNTGGREKLFF.

This sequence joins TRBV23-1 and TRBJ1-5; 9 positions agree with TRBD1. TRBV23-1 is known as an ORF, though its function is uncertain. V dropped 4 bases and J dropped 3; count of bases not matched to a gene: 10. The CDR3 is 17 residues long. The CDR3 DNA reads TGCGCCAGCAGTCCTTGGGGGGACAGGGTAGACAATCAGCCCCAGCATTTT. This gives the protein CASSPWGDRVDNQPQHF.

The chain carries TRBV28 and TRBJ1-5; D is unresolved. V dropped 6 bases and J dropped 3 bases, with 9 bases sitting between them. Germline values: CDR1 MDHEN, CDR2 SYDVKM. This CDR3 contains 13 residues. The CDR3 nucleotides are TGTGCCAGCAGACCCGACAACAATCAGCCCCAGCATTTT. It encodes CASRPDNNQPQHF.

The V gene is TRBV7-6, the J gene TRBJ2-3; no reliable D call. The CDR3 is 15 residues long. Trimming stripped 1 base from V and 4 bases from J, with 12 bases between. Germline CDR1 SGHVS, CDR2 FNYEAQ. The CDR3 here is CASSLGPVGADTQYF. DNA of the CDR3: TGTGCCAGCAGCTTAGGGCCCGTTGGAGCAGATACGCAGTATTTT.

The rearrangement uses TRBV14 and TRBJ2-5; D is possibly TRBD1 (6 bases). There are 14 residues in the CDR3. The germline V gene has CDR1 SGHDN and CDR2 FVKESK. Trimming pared 5 bases from V and 5 bases from J, leaving 15 bases between. CDR3 DNA: TGTGCCAGCAGCTACCTACAGGGTGGGGAGACCCAGTACTTC. As protein: CASSYLQGGETQYF.

This rearrangement joins TRBV6-5 to TRBJ2-7; TRBD1 agrees at 7 bases. The germline CDR1 and CDR2 sequences are MNHEY and SVGAGI. The CDR3 covers 16 residues. V lost 1 base to trimming and J lost 0 bases; unmatched junction nucleotides: 6. This CDR3 reads CASSYFGTASSYEQYF. The CDR3 DNA reads as TGTGCCAGCAGTTACTTTGGGACAGCGAGCTCCTACGAGCAGTACTTC.

The chain carries TRBV4-1 and TRBJ1-2; D ambiguous. From germline, CDR1 is MGHRA and CDR2 YSYEKL. V was clipped by 6 bases and J by 8 bases, with 13 bases between them. This CDR3 has 12 residues. The CDR3 reads CASSGETPGYTF. The CDR3 region has the DNA TGCGCCAGCAGTGGGGAGACGCCCGGCTACACCTTC.

This chain uses TRBV28 with TRBJ1-1; D gene ambiguous. Germline V gene data show CDR1 as MDHEN and CDR2 as SYDVKM. Trimming took off 3 bases at V and 7 bases at J, with 18 bases between the two ends. The CDR3 has 15 residues. CDR3 region: CASSLGHPGASEAFF. CDR3 coding DNA: TGTGCCAGCAGTTTGGGCCACCCGGGAGCTAGTGAAGCTTTCTTT.

This clone occurred a few times. CDR3 amino acids: CASSFRGGQGPNEQYF. The CDR3 DNA is TGTGCCAGCAGTTTCAGGGGGGGACAGGGTCCAAACGAGCAGTACTTC. The chain joins TRBV27 to TRBJ2-7; 9 bases agree with TRBD1. CDR3 length: 16 amino acids. V lost 3 bases to trimming and J lost 5 bases; unmatched junction nucleotides: 11. In germline, CDR1 is MNHEY, CDR2 SMNVEV (reference sequence).

The chain links TRBV19 to TRBJ2-7, with 7 positions matching TRBD1. The J segment lost 3 bases and the V segment lost 1 base, leaving 12 bases of the junction unmatched. Germline V CDR1 and CDR2: LNHDA, SQIVND (reference sequence). This CDR3 has 17 residues. The DNA for the CDR3 is TGTGCCAGTAGTATAGCCCGCGACAGGGTAGGTGGCTACGAGCAGTACTTC. Its protein product is CASSIARDRVGGYEQYF.

This clone appeared a few times. As DNA, the CDR3 is TGTGCCAGCAGCCGGGGTCGAGGGTCCTACGAGCAGTACTTC. This sequence encodes CASSRGRGSYEQYF. V is TRBV9 and J is TRBJ2-7, with a possible D match to TRBD2 (5 bases). The CDR3 sequence is 14 residues long. The germline gives CDR1 SGDLS, CDR2 YYNGEE. V was cut by 4 bases and J by 1 base, with 12 bases left in between.

The chain uses TRBV15 and TRBJ1-5; D is unresolved. V gave up 1 base and J gave up 0 bases, with 7 bases separating them. The CDR3 runs to 15 residues. Per the germline V gene, CDR1 is LNHNV and CDR2 is YYDKDF (reference sequence). The CDR3 DNA reads TGTGCCACCAGCAGAGGGCTGAATAGCAATCAGCCCCAGCATTTT. It yields the protein CATSRGLNSNQPQHF. The whole variable domain, filled in from reference TRBV15 and TRBJ1-5, reads DAMVIQNPRYQVTQFGKPVTLSCSQTLNHNVMYWYQQKSSQAPKLLFHYYDKDFNNEADTPDNFQSRRPNTSFCFLDIRSPGLGDTAMYLCATSRGLNSNQPQHFGDGTRLSIL.

CDR3 coding DNA: TGTGCCAGCAGCTTACGGCAGGGCTACACCGGGGAGCTGTTTTTT. This encodes CASSLRQGYTGELFF. V gene TRBV7-9 combines with J gene TRBJ2-2, with D tentatively TRBD1 (5 bases). CDR3 size: 15 residues. V was shortened by 2 bases and J by 3 bases, with 10 bases between the two germline ends. The germline V gene has CDR1 SEHNR and CDR2 FQNEAQ (reference sequence).

The CDR3 DNA follows: TGTGCCAGCCAAGGGACAGATAACTATGGCTACACCTTC. This encodes CASQGTDNYGYTF. This rearrangement joins TRBV9 to TRBJ1-2; 7 nucleotides agree with TRBD1. The CDR3 totals 13 residues. After removal of 7 bases from V and 1 base from J, the junction contained 4 bases not matched to a gene. CDR1 is SGDLS, CDR2 YYNGEE, per germline.

This chain connects TRBV6-5 to TRBJ2-5, with D perhaps matching TRBD2 (5 bases). This CDR3 comprises 14 residues. The V end lost 10 bases, the J end lost 4 bases, and 19 bases lay between the germline ends. Germline V gene data show CDR1 as MNHEY and CDR2 as SVGAGI. This chain's CDR3 is CATKEIGVVETQYF. CDR3 sequence (DNA): TGTGCCACCAAAGAGATCGGGGTGGTAGAGACCCAGTACTTC.

This chain connects TRBV24-1 to TRBJ1-5, with D uncertain. From germline, CDR1 is KGHDR and CDR2 SFDVKD. The CDR3 length is 17 residues. V shed 5 bases and J shed 1 base, with 17 bases lying between them. The CDR3 bases are TGTGCCACCAGTGCCGGCGGAGCAGGCGGGAGCAATCAGCCCCAGCATTTT. As protein: CATSAGGAGGSNQPQHF.

The V and J genes are TRBV30 and TRBJ2-2; unclear D gene. Germline loops: CDR1 GTSNPN, CDR2 SVGIG (reference sequence). V was clipped by 1 base and J by 4 bases, with 7 bases between them. CDR3 length: 13 amino acids. The CDR3 DNA follows: TGTGCCTGGAGTGGAGTACCCACCGGGGAGCTGTTTTTT. Its translation: CAWSGVPTGELFF.

The gene calls are TRBV5-1 and TRBJ1-6, with a tentative D call TRBD1 (6 bases). Trimming took off 0 bases at V and 11 bases at J, with 15 bases between the two ends. CDR3 length: 15 amino acids. The germline V gene has CDR1 SGHRS and CDR2 YFSETQ. The CDR3 is CASSLALGQQTPLHF. CDR3 bases: TGCGCCAGCAGCTTGGCCTTAGGACAGCAAACACCCCTCCACTTT. The full variable domain, rest sourced from reference TRBV5-1 and TRBJ1-6, is KAGVTQTPRYLIKTRGQQVTLSCSPISGHRSVSWYQQTPGQGLQFLFEYFSETQRNKGNFPGRFSGRQFSNSRSEMNVSTLELGDSALYLCASSLALGQQTPLHFGNGTRLTVT.

The chain links TRBV28 to TRBJ1-2, with D uncertain. This CDR3 comprises 12 residues. The V gene lost 7 bases and the J gene lost 0 bases, with 6 bases spanning the gap. CDR1 and CDR2 from the germline V gene are MDHEN and SYDVKM. CDR3 DNA: TGTGCCAGCACCGGGACTAACTATGGCTACACCTTC. Its protein product is CASTGTNYGYTF.